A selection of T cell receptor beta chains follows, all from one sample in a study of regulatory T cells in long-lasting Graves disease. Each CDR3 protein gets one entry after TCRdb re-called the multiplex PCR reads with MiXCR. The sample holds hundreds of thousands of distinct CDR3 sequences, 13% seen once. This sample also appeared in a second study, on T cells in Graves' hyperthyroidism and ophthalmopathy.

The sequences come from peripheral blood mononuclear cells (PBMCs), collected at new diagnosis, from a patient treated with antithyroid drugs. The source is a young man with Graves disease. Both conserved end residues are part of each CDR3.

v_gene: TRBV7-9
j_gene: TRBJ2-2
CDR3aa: CASSLRGALNTGELFF

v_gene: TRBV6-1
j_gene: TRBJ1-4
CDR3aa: CASSAVRWANEKLFF

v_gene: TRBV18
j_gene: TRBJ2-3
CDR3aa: CASSAGRAIADTQYF

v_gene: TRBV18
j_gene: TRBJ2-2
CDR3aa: CASSYGLAGGTGELFF

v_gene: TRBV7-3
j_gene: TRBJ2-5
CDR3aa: CASSWGTSGREETQYF

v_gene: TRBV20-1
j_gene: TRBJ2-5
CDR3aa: CSARARGKARQETQYF

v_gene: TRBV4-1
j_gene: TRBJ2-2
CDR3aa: CASSQEEWLAAVSGELFF

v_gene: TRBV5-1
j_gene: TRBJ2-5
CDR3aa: CASSLAGQGAETQYF

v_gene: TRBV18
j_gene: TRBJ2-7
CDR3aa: CASSPGDFSGEQYF

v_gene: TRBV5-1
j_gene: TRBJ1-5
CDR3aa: CASSGQGGPEQPQHF

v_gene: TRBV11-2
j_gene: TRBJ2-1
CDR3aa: CAIATSGTKSSYNEQFF

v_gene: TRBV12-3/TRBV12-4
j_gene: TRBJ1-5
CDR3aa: CASSDDRINQPQHF

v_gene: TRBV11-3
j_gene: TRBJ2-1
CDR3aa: CASSRSQAGGPSSYNEQFF

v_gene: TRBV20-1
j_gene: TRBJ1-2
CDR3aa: CSADRDRRHGYTF

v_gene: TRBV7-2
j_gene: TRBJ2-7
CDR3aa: CASSPDPGRLGEQYF

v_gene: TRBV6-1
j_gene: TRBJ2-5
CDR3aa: CASTNPGERVQETQYF

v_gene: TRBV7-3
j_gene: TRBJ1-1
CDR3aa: CASSLFGGMNTEAFF

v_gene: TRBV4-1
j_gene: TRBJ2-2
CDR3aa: CASSSHGTTYYNTGELFF

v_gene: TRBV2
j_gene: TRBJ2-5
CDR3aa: CASSEPGQETQYF

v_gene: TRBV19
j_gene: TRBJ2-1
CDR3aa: CASRASGGPYNEQFF